This T cell receptor beta chain comes out of a study of CD8 T cells in ankylosing spondylitis. Study-wide findings and caveats: A subset of motif variants has previously been described in the synovial fluid and blood of reactive arthritis. Disease-associated clones were reportedly significantly overrepresented in matched ankylosing spondylitis synovial fluid. A motif of eight highly homologous TCR beta variants was seen as apparently characteristic of ankylosing spondylitis blood.

MiXCR was run by TCRdb on the 5' RACE reads, yielding one entry per CDR3 protein. In the table there are around 390,000 distinct CDR3 sequences, around 22% of which are singletons. To note about this clonotype: Antigen specificity is unknown.

CDR1 is SGHVS, CDR2 FNYEAQ, per germline. Trimming removed 1 base from V and 3 bases from J, with 15 bases in between. The CDR3 is made up of 16 amino acids. The sample consisted of blood, either unsorted or a sorted T cell fraction (not recorded which). The TCR originated in a male donor with ankylosing spondylitis. The chain carries TRBV7-6 and TRBJ2-5; D perhaps matches TRBD2 (5 bases). The CDR3 coding sequence is TGTGCCAGCAGCTTAGGGGGTAGCGAATGGGAAGAGACCCAGTACTTC. Protein product: CASSLGGSEWEETQYF.